This T cell receptor beta chain was captured by sequencing in a study of T cell responses to AZD1222 COVID-19 vaccine. Study as a whole: Second-dose timings of about 4 or about 12 weeks were pooled.

The CDR3 has 17 amino acids. The V gene's germline CDR1 is SEHNR and CDR2 FQNEAQ (reference sequence). The ends lost 0 bases at V and 8 bases at J; junction bases unmatched: 9. Notes on the study in general: Baseline seropositivity occurred in only six or seven AZD1222 recipients. In the spike-specific TCR repertoire, nearly half reportedly target unmutated variant regions. There were mostly white British donors and more females than males, and clonal diversity was possibly underestimated.

As concerns this clone: Antigen: not known.

Here immunoSEQ multiplex PCR was the method, and the copy in TCRdb shows in-frame clones only, minus some. The repertoire has 100,000 to 150,000 clones, around 90% of them found once; the top ten carry 4% to 4.5%. The rearrangement links TRBV7-9 to TRBJ2-1; 11 bases are shared with TRBD2. The sequence came from an adult in good health. The source was peripheral blood, collected on day 0 of AZD1222 vaccination. The CDR3 loop is CASSLALLTSGNDEQFF. In nucleotides, the CDR3 is TGTGCCAGCAGCTTAGCATTATTGACTAGCGGGAACGATGAGCAGTTCTTC.